This entry lists 23 T cell receptor beta chains sequenced from one sample in a study of control samples from healthy donors and cancer patients. Assay: immunoSEQ multiplex PCR; the TCRdb copy retains only in-frame clones and omits some. Of around 86,000 clones in the sample, 85% to 90% were seen once. The material sequenced was PBMCs. These receptors were taken from a woman aged 55-70 years with head and neck cancer.

The chain couples TRBV19 to TRBJ2-1, with 9 bases lining up with TRBD2. Germline lookup yields CDR1 LNHDA and CDR2 SQIVND (reference sequence). The V segment lost 5 bases and the J segment 2 bases; nucleotides outside the gene matches: 10. The CDR3 spans 17 residues. The DNA for the CDR3 is TGTGCCAGTAGTCCCGCGGGACTAGCTCGTCCCTACAATGAGCAGTTCTTC. It translates to CASSPAGLARPYNEQFF.

The chain combines TRBV19 with TRBJ2-2, with D perhaps assigned TRBD1 or TRBD2 (6 bases each). Trimming removed 7 bases at V and 7 bases at J, with 22 bases between. The CDR3 covers 16 residues. Germline V gene data show CDR1 as LNHDA and CDR2 as SQIVND (reference sequence). The CDR3 region is CASTPFSVGGIGELFF. CDR3 DNA: TGTGCCAGTACCCCGTTCTCGGTCGGGGGCATCGGGGAGCTGTTTTTT.

The chain couples TRBV15 to TRBJ2-7; TRBD2 aligns across 7 bases. The length of the CDR3 is 14 residues. V lost 1 base and J lost 6; bases outside the gene matches: 6. Germline V gives CDR1 LNHNV, CDR2 YYDKDF (reference sequence). The CDR3 DNA follows: TGTGCCACCAGCAGAGGGGGAGGGATGGGCGAGCAGTACTTC. Translating it yields CATSRGGGMGEQYF.

The V gene is TRBV11-2, the J gene TRBJ2-3, with 12 bases that match TRBD2. From germline, CDR1 is SGHAT and CDR2 FQNNGV. The CDR3 has 16 residues. The trim removed 5 bases at V and 2 bases at J, leaving 5 bases unmatched. The CDR3 here is CASSPTSGSFTDTQYF. CDR3 DNA sequence: TGTGCCAGCAGCCCGACTAGCGGGAGTTTCACAGATACGCAGTATTTT.

The chain has TRBV3-1 (or the pseudogene TRBV3-2) and TRBJ1-6; no reliable D call. V was shortened by 1 base and J by 7 bases, with 11 bases between the two germline ends. The CDR3 contains 15 residues. The germline V gene has CDR1 LGHDT and CDR2 YNNKEL (reference sequence). CDR3 sequence reads: CASSQVVGGNSPLHF. The CDR3 coding sequence is TGTGCCAGCAGCCAAGTGGTGGGAGGGAATTCACCCCTCCACTTT.

CDR3 residues: CASSIRRDWERDTEAFF. CDR3 DNA sequence: TGTGCCAGTAGTATCCGGAGGGACTGGGAAAGAGACACTGAAGCTTTCTTT. The gene calls are TRBV19 and TRBJ1-1; perhaps TRBD1 as D (5 bases). This CDR3 contains 17 residues. Germline V gives CDR1 LNHDA, CDR2 SQIVND (reference sequence). V was pared by 3 bases and J by 3 bases, with 20 bases between. Filled out from reference TRBV19 and TRBJ1-1, the complete variable domain reads DGGITQSPKYLFRKEGQNVTLSCEQNLNHDAMYWYRQDPGQGLRLIYYSQIVNDFQKGDIAEGYSVSREKKESFPLTVTSAQKNPTAFYLCASSIRRDWERDTEAFFGQGTRLTVV.

The chain is built from TRBV24-1 and TRBJ2-2; D gene uncertain. Germline V gives CDR1 KGHDR, CDR2 SFDVKD. V lost 6 bases and J 0 bases, leaving 4 bases between the germline ends. The CDR3 covers 13 residues. CDR3 in DNA: TGTGCCACCAGTTCAGCGAACACCGGGGAGCTGTTTTTT. As protein: CATSSANTGELFF.

The J gene is TRBJ2-3, the V gene TRBV30; 7 bases agree with TRBD1. Germline V gene lookup returns CDR1 GTSNPN and CDR2 SVGIG (reference sequence). J gave up 3 bases and V 0 bases, and 6 bases lay outside the gene matches. CDR3 length: 15 residues. The DNA of the CDR3 is TGTGCCTGGAGTGTACCGGGACAGTCAACAGATACGCAGTATTTT. Residues: CAWSVPGQSTDTQYF.

This chain connects TRBV7-2 to TRBJ1-6; TRBD1 is a possible D gene (5 bases). V lost 2 bases and J lost 13, with 12 bases in between. This CDR3 is built from 13 residues. Per the germline V gene, CDR1 is SGHTA and CDR2 is FQGNSA. CDR3 region: CASSLQGEAPLHF. The CDR3 DNA reads TGTGCCAGCAGCTTACAGGGAGAGGCTCCCCTCCACTTT.

The CDR3 reads CASSVSFAGVGLAEQYF. The CDR3 DNA is TGTGCCAGCAGCGTAAGTTTTGCGGGAGTCGGCCTCGCCGAGCAGTACTTC. The genes are TRBV9 and TRBJ2-7; 7 bases fit TRBD2. The CDR3 spans 17 residues. Germline V lookup: CDR1 SGDLS, CDR2 YYNGEE. Trimming took 1 base from V and 6 from J; bases not matched to a gene: 16.

The V and J genes are TRBV13 and TRBJ2-7, with D perhaps matching TRBD1 (5 bases). The CDR3 contains 16 residues. The ends were cut back, 0 bases at V and 4 bases at J, with 16 bases in the middle. Germline CDR1 reads PRHDT; CDR2 reads FYEKMQ (reference sequence). The CDR3 region is CASSLGAVGPTYEQYF. CDR3 DNA: TGTGCCAGCAGCTTAGGAGCAGTGGGGCCCACGTACGAGCAGTACTTC.

The gene calls are TRBV28 and TRBJ2-7, with 8 bases lining up with TRBD2. V shed 3 bases and J 5 bases; nucleotides not matched to a gene: 3. In germline, CDR1 is MDHEN, CDR2 SYDVKM. The CDR3 length is 13 residues. The CDR3 sequence: CASSFGLAHEQYF. In DNA, the CDR3 is TGTGCCAGCAGTTTCGGACTAGCTCACGAGCAGTACTTC.

This chain links TRBV2 with TRBJ1-5; tentative D call: TRBD1 (5 bases). V was cut by 5 bases and J by 1 base, with 6 bases left in between. Germline-derived CDR1 and CDR2 are SNHLY and FYNNEI. The CDR3 has 13 amino acids. This CDR3 reads CASSWDSNQPQHF. In nucleotides, the CDR3 is TGTGCCAGCAGTTGGGACAGCAATCAGCCCCAGCATTTT.

The chain couples TRBV28 to TRBJ2-7; 8 nucleotides line up with TRBD1. V lost 6 bases, J lost 2 bases, and 6 bases stayed unmatched. Germline values: CDR1 MDHEN, CDR2 SYDVKM. CDR3 length equals 14 residues. The CDR3: CASRLQGATYEQYF. CDR3 coding DNA: TGTGCCAGCAGACTCCAGGGGGCGACCTACGAGCAGTACTTC.

V is TRBV11-2 and J is TRBJ2-7; D remains ambiguous. The germline V gene encodes CDR1 SGHAT and CDR2 FQNNGV. V gave up 5 bases and J gave up 4 bases, with 15 bases separating them. This CDR3 spans 14 amino acids. For the CDR3, the DNA is TGTGCCAGCAGCCAAACCGTGGGCCTATACGAGCAGTACTTC. This encodes CASSQTVGLYEQYF.

This chain joins TRBV4-1 and TRBJ2-3; TRBD2 matches at 7 bases. V trimming: 0 bases; J trimming: 4 bases; junction bases outside the gene matches: 7. Germline V CDR1 and CDR2: MGHRA, YSYEKL. CDR3 length: 16 residues. The CDR3 nucleotides are TGCGCCAGCAGCCAAGATTTTACTAGCGCCTCAGATACGCAGTATTTT. Its protein is CASSQDFTSASDTQYF.

This rearrangement joins TRBV6-5 to TRBJ1-1, with D uncertain. Germline V gene sequence: CDR1 MNHEY, CDR2 SVGAGI. V was shortened by 5 bases and J by 2 bases, with 6 bases between the two germline ends. The CDR3 runs 12 residues. CDR3 amino acids: CASSNSNTEAFF. The CDR3 DNA reads TGTGCCAGCAGTAACAGTAACACTGAAGCTTTCTTT.

The chain has TRBV6-2 or TRBV6-3 and TRBJ2-7, with 9 bases identical to TRBD1. The ends lost 5 bases at V and 5 bases at J; junction bases unmatched: 10. Germline-derived CDR1 and CDR2 are MNHEY and SVGEGT. The CDR3 loop spans 15 amino acids. Here the CDR3 DNA reads TGTGCCAGCAGTCTACCTGGGACAGGGAAGAACGAGCAGTACTTC. This gives the protein CASSLPGTGKNEQYF.

The genes are TRBV30 and TRBJ2-7, with 9 bases fitting TRBD1. Germline CDR1 GTSNPN, CDR2 SVGIG (reference sequence). The CDR3 consists of 14 residues. The junction had 7 bases not matched to a gene; V was cut back by 0 bases and J by 7 bases. In nucleotides, the CDR3 is TGTGCCTGGAGTGTTCTACAGGGGGCAACGGAGCAGTACTTC. Amino acid sequence: CAWSVLQGATEQYF.

V is TRBV28 and J is TRBJ1-1; D uncertain. In germline, CDR1 is MDHEN, CDR2 SYDVKM. This CDR3 spans 11 amino acids. The V end was cut by 6 bases, the J end by 6 bases, with 8 bases between. The CDR3 spells CASSWTAEAFF. The CDR3 nucleotides are TGTGCCAGCAGCTGGACGGCTGAAGCTTTCTTT. Full variable domain (missing parts from reference TRBV28 and TRBJ1-1): DVKVTQSSRYLVKRTGEKVFLECVQDMDHENMFWYRQDPGLGLRLIYFSYDVKMKEKGDIPEGYSVSREKKERFSLILESASTNQTSMYLCASSWTAEAFFGQGTRLTVV.

Here the CDR3 DNA reads TGTGCCAGCAGCGAAACCCACCGGTACGGTAGCTCTGGGGCCAACGTCCTGACTTTC. It codes for CASSETHRYGSSGANVLTF. V and J are TRBV2 and TRBJ2-6, with D hard to call. The CDR3 contains 19 residues. CDR1 is SNHLY and CDR2 is FYNNEI in the germline V gene. Deletions cut 6 bases from V and 0 bases from J, with 21 bases between.

The V call is TRBV15, the J call TRBJ1-3; maybe TRBD1 (5 bases). With 4 bases removed from V and 0 bases from J, the gap between germline ends came to 13 bases. Germline lookup yields CDR1 LNHNV and CDR2 YYDKDF (reference sequence). There are 16 residues in the CDR3. The CDR3 here is CATSTRGVPSGNTIYF. The CDR3 bases are TGTGCCACCAGCACCCGGGGGGTACCCTCTGGAAACACCATATATTTT.

The gene calls are TRBV30 and TRBJ2-7; tentative D call: TRBD1 (6 bases). CDR1 and CDR2 from the germline V gene are GTSNPN and SVGIG (reference sequence). The CDR3 is made up of 14 amino acids. Trimming took off 0 bases at V and 2 bases at J, with 11 bases between the two ends. The CDR3 loop is CAWSVGGQPYEQYF. The DNA for the CDR3 is TGTGCCTGGAGTGTAGGGGGACAACCCTACGAGCAGTACTTC. Complete variable domain (other parts from reference TRBV30 and TRBJ2-7): SQTIHQWPATLVQPVGSPLSLECTVEGTSNPNLYWYRQAAGRGLQLLFYSVGIGQISSEVPQNLSASRPQDRQFILSSKKLLLSDSGFYLCAWSVGGQPYEQYFGPGTRLTVT.